This TCR beta chain comes out of a study of beta chain features in type 1 diabetes. Germline V CDR1 and CDR2: MNHNY, SVGAGI (reference sequence). This CDR3 has 14 residues. Trimming took 5 bases from V and 1 from J, leaving 11 bases between them. Details on this clone: What it binds is unknown.

Study conclusions and caveats: It was among patients, rather than healthy donors, that naive, central memory and Treg TCRB repertoires appeared more similar. Moderate yet significant TCRB CDR3 shortening was seen in Type 1 diabetes patients in all four CD4+ subsets. VDJ junctions from patients with type 1 diabetes contained fewer insertions and more deletions.

Of the isolated RNA, all was reverse transcribed, and so the sequenced material was expressed TCRB transcripts. The assay was immunoSEQ multiplex PCR, and TCRdb's table has in-frame clones only and misses some. This sample has just under 150,000 clones, with approximately 13% found just once. V gene TRBV6-6 combines with J gene TRBJ2-5; a weak D match, TRBD2 (6 bases). Sequencing was done on a sample of central memory CD4+ T cells from blood. This TCR was sampled from a man aged 18 to 30 with type 1 diabetes. CDR3 loop: CASSQTSSQETQYF. For the CDR3, the DNA is TGTGCCAGCAGTCAAACTAGCTCCCAAGAGACCCAGTACTTC.